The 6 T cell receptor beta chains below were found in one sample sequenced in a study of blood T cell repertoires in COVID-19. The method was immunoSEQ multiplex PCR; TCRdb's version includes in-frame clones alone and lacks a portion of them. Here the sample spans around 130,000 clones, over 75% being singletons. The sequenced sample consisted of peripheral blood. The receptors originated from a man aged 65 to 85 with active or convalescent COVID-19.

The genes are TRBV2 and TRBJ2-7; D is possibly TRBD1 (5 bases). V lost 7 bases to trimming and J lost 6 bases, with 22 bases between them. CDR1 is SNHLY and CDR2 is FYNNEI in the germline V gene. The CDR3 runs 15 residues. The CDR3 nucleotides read TGTGCCAGCAATCGCCACGCGGCAGGTCAGGGCGAGCAGTACTTC. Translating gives CASNRHAAGQGEQYF.

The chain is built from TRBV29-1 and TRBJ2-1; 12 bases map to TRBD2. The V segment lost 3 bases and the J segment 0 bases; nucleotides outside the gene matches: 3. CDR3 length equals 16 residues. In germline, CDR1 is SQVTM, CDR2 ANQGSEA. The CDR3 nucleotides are TGCAGCGTTGAGGGACTAGCGGGCAACTCCTACAATGAGCAGTTCTTC. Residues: CSVEGLAGNSYNEQFF.

The CDR3 region has the DNA TGTGCCAGCAGCGGCACAGGGGCACTCAATTCCTACGAGCAGTACTTC. Its translation: CASSGTGALNSYEQYF. V gene TRBV2 combines with J gene TRBJ2-7; TRBD1 aligns across 7 bases. The V gene's germline CDR1 is SNHLY and CDR2 FYNNEI. CDR3 length: 16 residues. Unmatched junction bases numbered 12, after V lost 6 bases and J lost 1 base. The variable domain in full, with the rest retrieved from reference TRBV2 and TRBJ2-7, is EPEVTQTPSHQVTQMGQEVILRCVPISNHLYFYWYRQILGQKVEFLVSFYNNEISEKSEIFDDQFSVERPDGSNFTLKIRSTKLEDSAMYFCASSGTGALNSYEQYFGPGTRLTVT.

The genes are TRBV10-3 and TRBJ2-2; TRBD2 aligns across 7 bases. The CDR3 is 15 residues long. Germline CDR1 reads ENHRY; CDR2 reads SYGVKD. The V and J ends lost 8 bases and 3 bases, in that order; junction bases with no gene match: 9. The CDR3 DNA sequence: TGTGCCATCGCAAGGGAAGCGGGACACACCGGGGAGCTGTTTTTT. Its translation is CAIAREAGHTGELFF.

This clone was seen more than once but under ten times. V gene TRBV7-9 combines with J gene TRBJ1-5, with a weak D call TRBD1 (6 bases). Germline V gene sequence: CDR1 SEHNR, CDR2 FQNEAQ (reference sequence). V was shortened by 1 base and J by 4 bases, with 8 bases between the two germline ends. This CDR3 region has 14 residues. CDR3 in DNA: TGTGCCAGCAGCTTAGAGGGGGGGAATCAGCCCCAGCATTTT. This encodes CASSLEGGNQPQHF.

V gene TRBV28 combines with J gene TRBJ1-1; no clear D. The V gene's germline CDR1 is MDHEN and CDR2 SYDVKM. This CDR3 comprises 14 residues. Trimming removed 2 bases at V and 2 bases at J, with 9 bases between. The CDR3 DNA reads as TGTGCCAGCAGTTTAACTAGAGCTAACACTGAAGCTTTCTTT. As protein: CASSLTRANTEAFF.